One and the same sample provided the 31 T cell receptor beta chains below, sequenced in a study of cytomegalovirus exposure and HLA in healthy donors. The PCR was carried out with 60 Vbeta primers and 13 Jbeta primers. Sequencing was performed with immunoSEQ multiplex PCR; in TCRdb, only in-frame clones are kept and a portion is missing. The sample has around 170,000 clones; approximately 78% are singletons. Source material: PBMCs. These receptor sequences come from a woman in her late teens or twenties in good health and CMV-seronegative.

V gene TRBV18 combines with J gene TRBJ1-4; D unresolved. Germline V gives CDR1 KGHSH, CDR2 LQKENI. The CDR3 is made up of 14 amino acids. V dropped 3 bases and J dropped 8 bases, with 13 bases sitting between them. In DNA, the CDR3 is TGTGCCAGCTCACCTGGTCAGGCCAGCGAAAAACTGTTTTTT. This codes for CASSPGQASEKLFF.

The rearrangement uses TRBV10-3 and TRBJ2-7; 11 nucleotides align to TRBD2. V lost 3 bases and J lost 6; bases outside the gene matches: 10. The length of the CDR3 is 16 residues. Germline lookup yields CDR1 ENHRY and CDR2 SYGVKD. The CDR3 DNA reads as TGTGCCATCAGTGAAACTAGCGGGAGTGTGGTAGCCGAGCAGTACTTC. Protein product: CAISETSGSVVAEQYF.

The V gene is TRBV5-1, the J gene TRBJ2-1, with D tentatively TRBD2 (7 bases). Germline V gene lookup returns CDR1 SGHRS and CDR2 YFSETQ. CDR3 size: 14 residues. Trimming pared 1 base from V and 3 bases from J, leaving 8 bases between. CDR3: CASSLRGGYNEQFF. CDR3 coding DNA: TGCGCCAGCAGCTTGAGGGGGGGCTACAATGAGCAGTTCTTC.

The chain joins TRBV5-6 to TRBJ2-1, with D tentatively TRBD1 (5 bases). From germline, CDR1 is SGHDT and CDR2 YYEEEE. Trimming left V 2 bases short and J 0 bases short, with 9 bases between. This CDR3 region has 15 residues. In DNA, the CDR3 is TGTGCCAGCAGCTTCGAGACAGACTCCTACAATGAGCAGTTCTTC. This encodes CASSFETDSYNEQFF.

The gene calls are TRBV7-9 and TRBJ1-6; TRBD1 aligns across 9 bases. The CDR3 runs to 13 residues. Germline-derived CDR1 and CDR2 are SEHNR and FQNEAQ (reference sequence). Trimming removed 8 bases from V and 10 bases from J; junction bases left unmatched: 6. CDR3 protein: CASGGQGDSPLHF. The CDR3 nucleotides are TGTGCCAGCGGGGGACAGGGCGACTCACCCCTCCACTTT.

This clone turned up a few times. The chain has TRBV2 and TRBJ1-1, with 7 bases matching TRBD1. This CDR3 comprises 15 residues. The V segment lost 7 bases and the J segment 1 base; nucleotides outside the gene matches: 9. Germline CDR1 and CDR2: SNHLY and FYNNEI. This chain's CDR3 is CASTDPGTANTEAFF. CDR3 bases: TGTGCCAGCACCGACCCCGGGACAGCGAACACTGAAGCTTTCTTT.

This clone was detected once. The CDR3 nucleotides are TGTGCCAGCGTCTTAGGGGGGGCAGGCAATCAGCCCCAGCATTTT. It encodes CASVLGGAGNQPQHF. This rearrangement joins TRBV19 to TRBJ1-5; D perhaps matches TRBD1 (6 bases). The length of the CDR3 is 15 residues. CDR1 and CDR2 (germline): LNHDA, SQIVND (reference sequence). Between the trimmed V and J ends, which lost 9 bases and 2 bases, there was a span of 17 bases.

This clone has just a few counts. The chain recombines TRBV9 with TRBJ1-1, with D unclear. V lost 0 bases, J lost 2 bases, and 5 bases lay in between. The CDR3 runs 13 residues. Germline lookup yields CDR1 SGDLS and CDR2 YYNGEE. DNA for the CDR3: TGTGCCAGCAGCGTAGGCACTAACACTGAAGCTTTCTTT. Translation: CASSVGTNTEAFF.

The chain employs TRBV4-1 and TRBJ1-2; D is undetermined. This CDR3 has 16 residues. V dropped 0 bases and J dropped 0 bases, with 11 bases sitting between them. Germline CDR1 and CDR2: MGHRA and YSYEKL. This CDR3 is CASSQDGGYANYGYTF. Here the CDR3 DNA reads TGCGCCAGCAGCCAAGATGGAGGGTATGCTAACTATGGCTACACCTTC.

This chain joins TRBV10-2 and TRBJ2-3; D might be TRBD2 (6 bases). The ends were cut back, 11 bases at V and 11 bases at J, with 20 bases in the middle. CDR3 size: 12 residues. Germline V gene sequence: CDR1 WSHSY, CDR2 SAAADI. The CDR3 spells CAASDGDLVQYF. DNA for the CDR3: TGCGCCGCGTCAGATGGGGACTTGGTGCAGTATTTT.

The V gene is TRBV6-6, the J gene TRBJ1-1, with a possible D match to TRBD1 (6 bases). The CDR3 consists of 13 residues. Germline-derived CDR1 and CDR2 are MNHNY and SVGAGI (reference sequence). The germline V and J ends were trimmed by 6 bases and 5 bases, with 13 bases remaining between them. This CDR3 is CASSPTGETEAFF. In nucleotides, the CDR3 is TGTGCCAGCAGCCCGACAGGAGAGACTGAAGCTTTCTTT.

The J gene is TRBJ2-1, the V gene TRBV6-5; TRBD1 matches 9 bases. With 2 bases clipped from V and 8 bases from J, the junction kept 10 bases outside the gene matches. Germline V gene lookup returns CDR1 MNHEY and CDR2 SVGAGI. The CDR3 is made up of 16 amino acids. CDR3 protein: CASSYQNPGQGYEQFF. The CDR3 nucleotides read TGTGCCAGCAGTTACCAGAATCCGGGACAGGGCTATGAGCAGTTCTTC.

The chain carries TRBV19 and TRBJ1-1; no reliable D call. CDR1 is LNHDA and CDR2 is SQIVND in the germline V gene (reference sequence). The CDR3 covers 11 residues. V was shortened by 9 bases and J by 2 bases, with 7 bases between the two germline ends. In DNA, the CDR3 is TGTGCCAGGAGGCAAAACACTGAAGCTTTCTTT. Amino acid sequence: CARRQNTEAFF. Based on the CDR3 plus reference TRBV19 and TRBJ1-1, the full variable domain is DGGITQSPKYLFRKEGQNVTLSCEQNLNHDAMYWYRQDPGQGLRLIYYSQIVNDFQKGDIAEGYSVSREKKESFPLTVTSAQKNPTAFYLCARRQNTEAFFGQGTRLTVV.

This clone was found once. The CDR3 sequence: CASSDGRVGYTF. In DNA form, the CDR3 reads TGTGCCAGCAGTGACGGCAGGGTTGGCTACACCTTC. The chain recombines TRBV6-1 with TRBJ1-2; TRBD1 might be the D (5 bases). There are 12 residues in the CDR3. Trimming stripped 3 bases from V and 7 bases from J, with 9 bases between. Germline V CDR1 and CDR2: MNHNS, SASEGT.

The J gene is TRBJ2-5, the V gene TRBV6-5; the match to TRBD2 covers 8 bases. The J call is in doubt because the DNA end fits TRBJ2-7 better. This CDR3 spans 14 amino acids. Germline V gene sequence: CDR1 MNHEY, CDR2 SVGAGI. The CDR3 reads CAPRPGLVRHEQYF. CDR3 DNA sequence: TGTGCCCCCCGACCGGGACTAGTAAGACACGAGCAGTACTTC.

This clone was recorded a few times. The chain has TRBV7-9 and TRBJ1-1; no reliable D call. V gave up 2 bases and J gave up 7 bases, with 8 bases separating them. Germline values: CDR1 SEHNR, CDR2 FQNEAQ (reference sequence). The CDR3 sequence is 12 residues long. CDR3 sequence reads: CASSLQKSEAFF. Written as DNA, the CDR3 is TGTGCCAGCAGCTTACAAAAGAGTGAAGCTTTCTTT.

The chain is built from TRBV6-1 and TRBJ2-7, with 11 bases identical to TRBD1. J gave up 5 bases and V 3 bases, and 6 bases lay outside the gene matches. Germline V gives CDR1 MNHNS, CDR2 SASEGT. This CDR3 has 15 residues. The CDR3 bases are TGTGCCAGCAGTGAGGAGGACAGGGGGCGGCACGAGCAGTACTTC. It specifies CASSEEDRGRHEQYF.

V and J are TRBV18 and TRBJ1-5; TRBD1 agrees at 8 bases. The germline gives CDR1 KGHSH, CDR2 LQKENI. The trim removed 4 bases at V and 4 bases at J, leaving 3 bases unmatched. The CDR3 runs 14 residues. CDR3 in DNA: TGTGCCAGCTCACGACAGGGGAGTAATCAGCCCCAGCATTTT. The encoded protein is CASSRQGSNQPQHF.

The CDR3, as DNA: TGCGCCAGCAGCTTGACAGGGGGTTCGAATCAGCCCCAGCATTTT. Translation: CASSLTGGSNQPQHF. This chain connects TRBV5-1 to TRBJ1-5, with TRBD1 identical over 8 bases. The germline gives CDR1 SGHRS, CDR2 YFSETQ. The V and J ends lost 1 base and 4 bases, in that order; junction bases with no gene match: 4. The CDR3 extends over 15 amino acids.

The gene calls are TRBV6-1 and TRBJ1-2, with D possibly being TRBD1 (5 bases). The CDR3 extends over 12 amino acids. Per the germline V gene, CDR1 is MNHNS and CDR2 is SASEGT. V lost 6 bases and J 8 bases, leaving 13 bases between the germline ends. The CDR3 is CASRGAGKGYTF. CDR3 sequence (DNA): TGTGCCAGCAGAGGGGCAGGGAAGGGCTACACCTTC.

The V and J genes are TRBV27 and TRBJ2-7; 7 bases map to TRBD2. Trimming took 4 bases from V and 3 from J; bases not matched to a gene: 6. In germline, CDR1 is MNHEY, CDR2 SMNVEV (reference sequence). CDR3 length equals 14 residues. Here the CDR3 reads CASSSRESHYEQYF. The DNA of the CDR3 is TGTGCCAGCAGTTCGCGGGAGAGTCACTACGAGCAGTACTTC.

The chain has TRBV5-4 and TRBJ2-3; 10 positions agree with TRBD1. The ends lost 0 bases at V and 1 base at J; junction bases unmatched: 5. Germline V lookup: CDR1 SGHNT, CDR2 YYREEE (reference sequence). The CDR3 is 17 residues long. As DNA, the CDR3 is TGTGCCAGCAGCTTGGCAGGGACAGGGGTAGGCACAGATACGCAGTATTTT. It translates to CASSLAGTGVGTDTQYF.

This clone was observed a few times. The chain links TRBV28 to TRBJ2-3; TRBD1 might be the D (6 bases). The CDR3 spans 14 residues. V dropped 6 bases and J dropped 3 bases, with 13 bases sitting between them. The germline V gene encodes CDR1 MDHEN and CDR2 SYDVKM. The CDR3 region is CASRPGQLTDTQYF. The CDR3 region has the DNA TGTGCCAGCAGGCCCGGACAGCTTACAGATACGCAGTATTTT.

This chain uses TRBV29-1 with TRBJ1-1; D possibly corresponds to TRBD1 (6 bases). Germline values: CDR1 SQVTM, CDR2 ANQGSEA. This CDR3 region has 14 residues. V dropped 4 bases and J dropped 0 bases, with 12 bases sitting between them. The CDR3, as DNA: TGCAGCGTTGGGGCCGGGACAATGAACACTGAAGCTTTCTTT. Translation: CSVGAGTMNTEAFF.

CDR3: CASSDRLAGQETQYF. CDR3 coding DNA: TGCGCCAGCAGCGACAGACTAGCGGGGCAAGAGACCCAGTACTTC. The V call is TRBV5-1, the J call TRBJ2-5; TRBD2 matches 11 bases. The CDR3 extends over 15 amino acids. The junction had 4 bases not matched to a gene; V was cut back by 4 bases and J by 2 bases. CDR1 and CDR2 from the germline V gene are SGHRS and YFSETQ.

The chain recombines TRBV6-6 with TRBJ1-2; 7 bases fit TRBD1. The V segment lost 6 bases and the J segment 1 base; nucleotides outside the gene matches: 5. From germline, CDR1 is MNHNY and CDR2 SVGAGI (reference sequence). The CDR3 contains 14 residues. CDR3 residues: CASRSGQVNYGYTF. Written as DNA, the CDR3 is TGTGCCAGCAGATCCGGACAGGTTAACTATGGCTACACCTTC.

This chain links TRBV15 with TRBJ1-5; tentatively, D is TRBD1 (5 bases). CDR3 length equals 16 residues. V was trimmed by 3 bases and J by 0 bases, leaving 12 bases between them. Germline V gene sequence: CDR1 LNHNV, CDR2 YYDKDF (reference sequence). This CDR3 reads CATSRGLGDSNQPQHF. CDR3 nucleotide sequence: TGTGCCACCAGCAGGGGACTTGGGGATAGCAATCAGCCCCAGCATTTT.

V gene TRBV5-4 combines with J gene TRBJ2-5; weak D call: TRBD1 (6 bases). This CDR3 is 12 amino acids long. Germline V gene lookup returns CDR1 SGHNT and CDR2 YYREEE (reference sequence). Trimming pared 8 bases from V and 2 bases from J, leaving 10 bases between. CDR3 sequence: CASGTGQETQYF. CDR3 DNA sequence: TGTGCCAGTGGAACAGGGCAAGAGACCCAGTACTTC.

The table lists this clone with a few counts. In DNA, the CDR3 is TGTGCCAGCAGTGACATGGACAGGGGAAACATTCAGTACTTC. Translating gives CASSDMDRGNIQYF. This chain uses TRBV6-1 with TRBJ2-4; 9 bases are a match to TRBD1. The germline V gene encodes CDR1 MNHNS and CDR2 SASEGT. The CDR3 loop spans 14 amino acids. V trimming: 3 bases; J trimming: 6 bases; junction bases outside the gene matches: 3.

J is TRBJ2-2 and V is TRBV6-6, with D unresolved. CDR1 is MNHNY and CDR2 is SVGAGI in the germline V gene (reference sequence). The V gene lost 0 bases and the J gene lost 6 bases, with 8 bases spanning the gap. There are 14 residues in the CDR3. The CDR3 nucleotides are TGTGCCAGCAGTTACTCGATGGCGGCCGGGGAGCTGTTTTTT. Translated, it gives CASSYSMAAGELFF.

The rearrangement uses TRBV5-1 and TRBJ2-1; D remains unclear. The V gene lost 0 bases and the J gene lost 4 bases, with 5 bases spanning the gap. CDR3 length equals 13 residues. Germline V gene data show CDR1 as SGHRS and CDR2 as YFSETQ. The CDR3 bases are TGCGCCAGCAGCTTGGGGGCGTACAATGAGCAGTTCTTC. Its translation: CASSLGAYNEQFF. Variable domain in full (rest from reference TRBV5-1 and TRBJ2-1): KAGVTQTPRYLIKTRGQQVTLSCSPISGHRSVSWYQQTPGQGLQFLFEYFSETQRNKGNFPGRFSGRQFSNSRSEMNVSTLELGDSALYLCASSLGAYNEQFFGPGTRLTVL.